The 8 T cell receptor beta chains reported below all come from one sample, sequenced in a study of tumor-infiltrating lymphocytes in oesophageal squamous cell carcinoma. TCRdb called the PCR reads again in MiXCR, with one record for every CDR3 protein. The sample has under 15,000 distinct CDR3 sequences; under 65% are singletons. Sequencing used esophageal tumor tissue. These receptors were obtained from a female donor with esophageal squamous cell carcinoma.

This clonotype has ten or more counts. This may be a read error: a much more frequent sequence differs by one nucleotide. This chain joins TRBV27 and TRBJ2-7; 7 bases are a match to TRBD2. Germline CDR1 is MNHEY and CDR2 is SMNVEV (reference sequence). With V trimmed by 1 base and J by 7 bases, 13 bases remained unmatched. CDR3 length: 16 amino acids. The CDR3 coding sequence is TGTGCCAGCAGTTTATATCTGTCTAGCGGACGCAATGAGCAGTACTTC. It codes for CASSLYLSSGRNEQYF.

This clonotype was counted many times. The CDR3 nucleotides are TGTGCCAGCAGCTTAAGGGCGGGAGGAACGACCGGGGAGCTGTTTTTT. The encoded protein is CASSLRAGGTTGELFF. The V gene is TRBV7-6, the J gene TRBJ2-2, with 8 bases matching TRBD2. The CDR3 is 16 residues long. Germline V gene data show CDR1 as SGHVS and CDR2 as FNYEAQ. Trimming at V came to 2 bases and at J to 5 bases, leaving 7 bases not matched to a gene.

The J gene is TRBJ1-1, the V gene TRBV7-9; D gene unclear. Germline CDR1 reads SEHNR; CDR2 reads FQNEAQ (reference sequence). Trimming left V 6 bases short and J 3 bases short, with 8 bases between. There are 12 residues in the CDR3. Written as DNA, the CDR3 is TGTGCCAGCAGGATTGGCTACACTGAAGCTTTCTTT. This encodes CASRIGYTEAFF.

V is TRBV7-2 and J is TRBJ2-3, with 10 bases fitting TRBD2. CDR3 length equals 15 residues. The trim removed 5 bases at V and 8 bases at J, leaving 10 bases unmatched. Germline assignment: CDR1 SGHTA and CDR2 FQGNSA. The CDR3 region has the DNA TGTGCCAGCAGCCCCCTAGCGGGAGTGGTTGGTACGCAGTATTTT. Translating it yields CASSPLAGVVGTQYF.

This clonotype was counted at least ten times. This chain links TRBV19 with TRBJ2-3; 10 bases agree with TRBD1. This CDR3 is 15 amino acids long. CDR1 LNHDA and CDR2 SQIVND come from the germline V gene (reference sequence). V was clipped by 3 bases and J by 3 bases; unmatched bases: 3. In DNA, the CDR3 is TGTGCCAGTAGTATTGGGGACAGGGGAACAGATACGCAGTATTTT. Its protein is CASSIGDRGTDTQYF.

This clonotype was seen at least ten times. In this CDR3 the conserved last residue, phenylalanine or tryptophan, is missing, so a read error is likely. The DNA is left out, because the CDR3 cannot be placed on it with certainty; the CDR3 is given as TCRdb lists it. The gene calls are TRBV6-1 and TRBJ2-1; the table's D gene call, TRBD2, was not cross checked with the DNA. Germline values: CDR1 MNHNS, CDR2 SASEGT. With termini counted, the CDR3 has 9 amino acids. The CDR3 is CASTDGLAG.

The chain couples TRBV7-3 to TRBJ1-1; TRBD1 is a possible D gene (5 bases). Per the germline V gene, CDR1 is SGHTA and CDR2 is FQGTGA. Trimming shortened V by 5 bases and J by 7 bases, and 14 bases separated the two germline ends. This CDR3 region has 13 residues. For the CDR3, the DNA is TGTGCCAGCAGCCCCCAAGGGGTAGGTGAAGCTTTCTTT. Residues: CASSPQGVGEAFF.

The CDR3 bases are TGTGCCAGTAGTAAGGACAGGGGGCGAGACGAGCAGTACTTC. Translation: CASSKDRGRDEQYF. V gene TRBV19 combines with J gene TRBJ2-7; 11 bases are shared with TRBD1. From germline, CDR1 is LNHDA and CDR2 SQIVND (reference sequence). This CDR3 contains 14 residues. Trimming cost V 4 bases and J 5 bases; bases outside gene matches: 4.